Below are 22 T cell receptor beta chains sequenced from a single sample in a study of OX40 agonist ivuxolimab in advanced cancers. The method was immunoSEQ multiplex PCR; TCRdb's version includes in-frame clones alone and lacks a portion of them. Among 150,000 to 190,000 clones, roughly 92% were seen once, and the ten largest hold approximately 0.32%. The specimen was CD4+ or CD8+ T cells sorted from blood, collected in a trial of the OX40 agonist ivuxolimab. The source of these receptors is an adult with an advanced solid tumor such as melanoma, head and neck, liver or kidney cancer.

The chain is built from TRBV28 and TRBJ1-2; 9 nucleotides align to TRBD1. Germline assignment: CDR1 MDHEN and CDR2 SYDVKM. The CDR3 has 15 residues. The trim removed 5 bases at V and 5 bases at J, leaving 9 bases unmatched. CDR3 loop: CASSGYRDRAYGYTF. DNA for the CDR3: TGTGCCAGCAGTGGTTACCGGGACAGGGCATATGGCTACACCTTC.

The rearrangement links TRBV5-4 to TRBJ2-7; D is possibly TRBD1 (7 bases). CDR3 size: 14 residues. Germline V gives CDR1 SGHNT, CDR2 YYREEE (reference sequence). Trimming took 4 bases from V and 5 from J, leaving 16 bases between them. The CDR3 protein is CASSPQGTRNEQYF. The CDR3 DNA is TGTGCCAGCAGCCCACAGGGGACTCGGAACGAGCAGTACTTC.

This chain joins TRBV11-2 and TRBJ1-1; D unclear. Germline loops: CDR1 SGHAT, CDR2 FQNNGV. This CDR3 is 14 amino acids long. V was pared by 0 bases and J by 3 bases, with 8 bases between. The CDR3 sequence: CASSLDGWHTEAFF. CDR3 coding DNA: TGTGCCAGCAGCTTAGACGGATGGCACACTGAAGCTTTCTTT.

The chain joins TRBV9 to TRBJ2-5; 10 bases fit TRBD2. Looked up from germline, CDR1 is SGDLS and CDR2 is YYNGEE. J gave up 1 base and V 0 bases, and 6 bases lay outside the gene matches. CDR3 length: 17 amino acids. CDR3 in DNA: TGTGCCAGCAGCGTAGCTCCCAGCGGGGGGGCCCAAGAGACCCAGTACTTC. Its translation: CASSVAPSGGAQETQYF.

This chain joins TRBV28 and TRBJ1-1; TRBD1 matches at 7 bases. The V gene's germline CDR1 is MDHEN and CDR2 SYDVKM. This CDR3 is built from 15 residues. The junction had 10 bases not matched to a gene; V was cut back by 4 bases and J by 5 bases. CDR3 DNA sequence: TGTGCCAGCAGTTCGGGGGCAGGGGGAAAAACTGAAGCTTTCTTT. It translates to CASSSGAGGKTEAFF.

This chain links TRBV30 with TRBJ1-5; weak D call: TRBD1 (6 bases). Deletions cut 0 bases from V and 2 bases from J, with 11 bases between. From germline, CDR1 is GTSNPN and CDR2 SVGIG (reference sequence). The CDR3 extends over 15 amino acids. CDR3 sequence reads: CAWSVRGLGNQPQHF. The CDR3 nucleotides are TGTGCCTGGAGTGTTCGGGGGCTCGGCAATCAGCCCCAGCATTTT.

This rearrangement joins TRBV11-2 to TRBJ2-7; 10 bases agree with TRBD1. From germline, CDR1 is SGHAT and CDR2 FQNNGV. The junction had 13 bases not matched to a gene; V was cut back by 6 bases and J by 2 bases. The CDR3 is 17 amino acids. CDR3 sequence: CASRRGTGARATYEQYF. The CDR3 coding sequence is TGTGCCAGCAGGCGAGGGACAGGGGCCCGGGCTACCTACGAGCAGTACTTC.

This chain joins TRBV7-2 and TRBJ2-7; no firm D call. This CDR3 is built from 12 residues. Deletions cut 5 bases from V and 2 bases from J, with 7 bases between. Germline V gives CDR1 SGHTA, CDR2 FQGNSA. DNA for the CDR3: TGTGCCAGCAGCCCCCGGGCCTACGAGCAGTACTTC. Translated, it gives CASSPRAYEQYF.

V is TRBV6-5 and J is TRBJ2-7, with D possibly TRBD1 on 5 matching bases. Germline CDR1 is MNHEY and CDR2 is SVGAGI. The CDR3 is 12 amino acids. Trimming left V 4 bases short and J 2 bases short, with 6 bases between. Here the CDR3 reads CASSFRAYEQYF. DNA of the CDR3: TGTGCCAGCAGTTTCAGGGCCTACGAGCAGTACTTC.

The V gene is TRBV27, the J gene TRBJ2-7, with no clear D. The CDR3 is made up of 14 amino acids. V lost 7 bases and J lost 4, with 17 bases in between. Germline values: CDR1 MNHEY, CDR2 SMNVEV (reference sequence). Here the CDR3 reads CASKVRAESYEQYF. The CDR3 coding sequence is TGTGCCAGCAAAGTTCGGGCAGAGTCTTACGAGCAGTACTTC.

CDR3 protein: CASSFLRDNFQAFF. The CDR3 nucleotides read TGTGCCAGCAGCTTTCTTCGTGACAATTTCCAAGCTTTCTTT. The V and J genes are TRBV7-2 and TRBJ1-1; no clear D gene. This CDR3 region has 14 residues. Between the trimmed V and J ends, which lost 3 bases and 9 bases, there was a span of 17 bases. Per the germline V gene, CDR1 is SGHTA and CDR2 is FQGNSA. Drawing the rest from reference TRBV7-2 and TRBJ1-1, the complete variable domain is GAGVSQSPSNKVTEKGKDVELRCDPISGHTALYWYRQSLGQGLEFLIYFQGNSAPDKSGLPSDRFSAERTGGSVSTLTIQRTQQEDSAVYLCASSFLRDNFQAFFGQGTRLTVV.

The rearrangement links TRBV10-3 to TRBJ2-7; possibly TRBD2 for D (6 bases). Germline CDR1 is ENHRY and CDR2 is SYGVKD. V was cut by 3 bases and J by 1 base, with 19 bases left in between. This CDR3 is 17 amino acids long. The CDR3: CAISDQDPYGTSYEQYF. CDR3 coding DNA: TGTGCCATCAGTGACCAAGATCCCTACGGGACTTCCTACGAGCAGTACTTC.

The V call is TRBV4-3, the J call TRBJ1-2; D perhaps matches TRBD1 (6 bases). The V and J ends lost 1 base and 4 bases respectively, with 10 bases between them. This CDR3 spans 14 amino acids. Germline CDR1 reads LGHNA; CDR2 reads YSLEER. The CDR3 DNA sequence: TGCGCCAGCAGCCAAGGGGAGGGGGGCTATGGCTACACCTTC. Amino acid sequence: CASSQGEGGYGYTF.

The V call is TRBV5-4, the J call TRBJ2-7; 10 bases map to TRBD1. Germline CDR1 SGHNT, CDR2 YYREEE (reference sequence). The CDR3 loop spans 13 amino acids. The trim removed 10 bases at V and 6 bases at J, leaving 10 bases unmatched. The CDR3 spells CAGRTGQGTEQYF. CDR3 DNA sequence: TGTGCCGGGAGGACGGGACAGGGGACCGAGCAGTACTTC. The variable domain in full, completed from reference TRBV5-4 and TRBJ2-7, reads ETGVTQSPTHLIKTRGQQVTLRCSSQSGHNTVSWYQQALGQGPQFIFQYYREEENGRGNFPPRFSGLQFPNYSSELNVNALELDDSALYLCAGRTGQGTEQYFGPGTRLTVT.

The chain couples TRBV4-3 to TRBJ1-6; D is ambiguous. CDR1 and CDR2 (germline): LGHNA, YSLEER. CDR3 length: 15 amino acids. V was shortened by 1 base and J by 5 bases, with 9 bases between the two germline ends. The CDR3 loop is CASSQVAEDNSPLHF. CDR3 DNA sequence: TGCGCCAGCAGCCAAGTCGCAGAGGATAATTCACCCCTCCACTTT.

The genes are TRBV2 and TRBJ2-3; D assignment may be TRBD1 or TRBD2 (5 bases each). This CDR3 contains 15 residues. The germline V and J ends were trimmed by 6 bases and 2 bases, with 15 bases remaining between them. CDR1 and CDR2 (germline): SNHLY, FYNNEI. The CDR3, as DNA: TGTGCCAGCAGCGGGACGCACCTTTCCACAGATACGCAGTATTTT. It codes for CASSGTHLSTDTQYF.

The gene calls are TRBV6-1 and TRBJ1-1, with D perhaps TRBD1 (6 bases). Germline lookup yields CDR1 MNHNS and CDR2 SASEGT. CDR3 size: 15 residues. V lost 7 bases, J lost 6 bases, and 21 bases lay in between. The CDR3 DNA reads as TGTGCCAGCACCAGAACGGGGGGGCAAGTCCCTGAAGCTTTCTTT. It specifies CASTRTGGQVPEAFF.

V usage is TRBV5-1 and J usage is TRBJ2-7; 13 nucleotides match TRBD2. CDR1 is SGHRS and CDR2 is YFSETQ in the germline V gene. The CDR3 is made up of 18 amino acids. Trimming cost V 4 bases and J 2 bases; bases outside gene matches: 12. CDR3 sequence (DNA): TGCGCCAGCAGCCCCGAACCGGGACTAGCGGGGCTCACCTACGAGCAGTACTTC. Its protein product is CASSPEPGLAGLTYEQYF.

This clone was counted a few times. This chain joins TRBV7-2 and TRBJ1-5; no clear D gene. Trimming shortened V by 3 bases and J by 0 bases, and 9 bases separated the two germline ends. The CDR3 is 15 residues long. Germline V gene data show CDR1 as SGHTA and CDR2 as FQGNSA. The CDR3 protein is CASSFSVGSNQPQHF. The CDR3 nucleotides are TGTGCCAGCAGCTTTTCCGTGGGTAGCAATCAGCCCCAGCATTTT.

This sequence joins TRBV5-5 and TRBJ2-7, with D maybe TRBD2 (7 bases). The CDR3 contains 17 residues. Trimming removed 6 bases at V and 3 bases at J, with 25 bases between. CDR1 is SGHKS, CDR2 YYEKEE, per germline (reference sequence). CDR3 protein: CASTPHGGPSALYEQYF. CDR3 bases: TGTGCCAGCACCCCCCACGGGGGGCCTTCCGCCCTCTACGAGCAGTACTTC.

In the case of this clone: Other DNA sequences in this specimen translate into the identical CDR3. The V call is TRBV18, the J call TRBJ2-7; TRBD1 matches at 9 bases. V shed 3 bases, J shed 0 bases, and the junction held 3 bases outside the gene matches. CDR1 KGHSH and CDR2 LQKENI come from the germline V gene. The CDR3 runs 15 residues. DNA of the CDR3: TGTGCCAGCTCACCTGGGACAGGGCTCTCCTACGAGCAGTACTTC. As protein: CASSPGTGLSYEQYF.

V usage is TRBV28 and J usage is TRBJ1-5; D is possibly TRBD1 (5 bases). CDR1 MDHEN and CDR2 SYDVKM come from the germline V gene. The CDR3 is 12 amino acids. Between the trimmed V and J ends, which lost 6 bases and 7 bases, there was a span of 10 bases. This chain's CDR3 is CASRAGVQPQHF. DNA of the CDR3: TGTGCCAGCAGAGCGGGGGTCCAGCCCCAGCATTTT. Full variable domain (remainder filled in from reference TRBV28 and TRBJ1-5): DVKVTQSSRYLVKRTGEKVFLECVQDMDHENMFWYRQDPGLGLRLIYFSYDVKMKEKGDIPEGYSVSREKKERFSLILESASTNQTSMYLCASRAGVQPQHFGDGTRLSIL.